These 16 T cell receptor beta chains were all obtained from the same sample, sequenced in a study of Ad26.COV2.S vaccination and SARS-CoV-2 variants. Generated by immunoSEQ multiplex PCR, the TCRdb table keeps only in-frame clones and is missing some. The sample yields more than 300,000 clones, 70% to 90% seen once. Treatment of the sample: about 20 received Ad26.COV2.S at low or high dose, single or two shots; several received placebo; per-sample allocation not given. Day 63 after the first injection of vaccine or placebo was the sampling time. The source material was peripheral blood, sampled in a trial of Ad26.COV2.S vaccine versus placebo. The receptors derive from a person between 18 and 65 years old who received the Ad26.COV2.S COVID-19 vaccine or a placebo.

This clone was counted between two and nine times. The V gene is TRBV27, the J gene TRBJ2-2; 7 bases align to TRBD1. Germline CDR1 MNHEY, CDR2 SMNVEV (reference sequence). With V trimmed by 6 bases and J by 1 base, 14 bases remained unmatched. CDR3 length: 18 amino acids. As DNA, the CDR3 is TGTGCCAGCAGGCATTTACCCCCCGGGACAGTGAACACCGGGGAGCTGTTTTTT. Translating gives CASRHLPPGTVNTGELFF.

V gene TRBV28 combines with J gene TRBJ2-7; 8 positions match TRBD1. V gave up 5 bases and J gave up 0 bases; unmatched junction bases: 6. The germline gives CDR1 MDHEN, CDR2 SYDVKM. The CDR3 covers 15 residues. The CDR3 nucleotides read TGTGCCAGCAGTACCGGGACAGGCAGCTCCTACGAGCAGTACTTC. This sequence encodes CASSTGTGSSYEQYF.

The chain recombines TRBV5-5 with TRBJ2-2; 7 bases fit TRBD1. From germline, CDR1 is SGHKS and CDR2 YYEKEE (reference sequence). This CDR3 contains 14 residues. With V trimmed by 4 bases and J by 5 bases, 5 bases remained unmatched. CDR3 in DNA: TGTGCCAGCAGCAAGGACAGGCCGACCGGGGAGCTGTTTTTT. Translating gives CASSKDRPTGELFF.

V and J are TRBV6-4 and TRBJ1-5, with D possibly matching TRBD1 (5 bases). Looked up from germline, CDR1 is MRHNA and CDR2 is SNTAGT. The CDR3 is 14 residues long. The V end lost 7 bases, the J end lost 2 bases, and 12 bases lay between the germline ends. CDR3 DNA sequence: TGTGCCAGCACCGCGTGGGGGGGCAATCAGCCCCAGCATTTT. The encoded protein is CASTAWGGNQPQHF.

The chain links TRBV27 to TRBJ2-7; 9 positions match TRBD1. Germline CDR1 and CDR2: MNHEY and SMNVEV (reference sequence). The CDR3 is 14 residues long. Trimming removed 3 bases from V and 4 bases from J; junction bases left unmatched: 4. In DNA, the CDR3 is TGTGCCAGCAGTTTTTCGACAGGGGGGTACGAGCAGTACTTC. It translates to CASSFSTGGYEQYF.

The chain employs TRBV18 and TRBJ2-5, with 10 bases aligning to TRBD1. This CDR3 spans 15 amino acids. Losses at the gene ends were 0 bases for V and 6 bases for J; bases not matched to a gene: 4. Germline lookup yields CDR1 KGHSH and CDR2 LQKENI. The CDR3 DNA sequence: TGTGCCAGCTCACCACCGGGGGGACAGGGGAAGACCCAGTACTTC. This encodes CASSPPGGQGKTQYF.

This clone was seen a single time. The chain joins TRBV25-1 to TRBJ2-5, with 9 bases identical to TRBD2. The J segment lost 5 bases and the V segment lost 1 base, leaving 8 bases of the junction unmatched. The germline gives CDR1 MGHDK, CDR2 SYGVNS. This CDR3 region has 16 residues. This CDR3 reads CASSEFRGGGQETQYF. The CDR3, as DNA: TGTGCCAGCAGTGAATTTCGCGGGGGGGGACAGGAGACCCAGTACTTC.

This rearrangement joins TRBV7-6 to TRBJ2-7; D is possibly TRBD1 or TRBD2 (5 bases each). Trimming removed 0 bases from V and 7 bases from J, with 10 bases in between. CDR1 is SGHVS, CDR2 FNYEAQ, per germline. The CDR3 is 13 amino acids. In nucleotides, the CDR3 is TGTGCCAGCAGCTTAGCTGACGAGGGGGAGCAGTACTTC. It is translated as CASSLADEGEQYF.

The CDR3: CASSPGTPLTFF. For the CDR3, the DNA is TGTGCCAGTAGTCCAGGGACACCTCTGACTTTCTTT. The chain recombines TRBV19 with TRBJ1-1; a weak D match, TRBD1 (6 bases). From germline, CDR1 is LNHDA and CDR2 SQIVND (reference sequence). Deletions cut 5 bases from V and 12 bases from J, with 16 bases between. This CDR3 has 12 residues. Variable domain in full (rest from reference TRBV19 and TRBJ1-1): DGGITQSPKYLFRKEGQNVTLSCEQNLNHDAMYWYRQDPGQGLRLIYYSQIVNDFQKGDIAEGYSVSREKKESFPLTVTSAQKNPTAFYLCASSPGTPLTFFGQGTRLTVV.

J is TRBJ1-5 and V is TRBV19, with 7 bases aligning to TRBD1. Germline assignment: CDR1 LNHDA and CDR2 SQIVND (reference sequence). CDR3 length: 16 residues. The V gene end was trimmed by 5 bases and the J gene end by 3 bases; junction bases not matched to a gene: 10. The CDR3 protein is CASSAKTGTNNQPQHF. Written as DNA, the CDR3 is TGTGCCAGTAGTGCAAAGACAGGGACGAACAATCAGCCCCAGCATTTT.

The chain joins TRBV9 to TRBJ1-2; TRBD1 might be the D (5 bases). From germline, CDR1 is SGDLS and CDR2 YYNGEE. The CDR3 totals 14 residues. Trimming cost V 0 bases and J 8 bases, with 14 bases left between them. As DNA, the CDR3 is TGTGCCAGCAGCGTAGTTGCAGGGAACCCAGGCTACACCTTC. This sequence encodes CASSVVAGNPGYTF.

This sequence joins TRBV18 and TRBJ2-4, with 7 bases fitting TRBD1. This CDR3 comprises 17 residues. Germline CDR1 is KGHSH and CDR2 is LQKENI. Germline trimming cut 3 bases from V and 0 bases from J; bases unmatched to any gene: 8. CDR3 region: CASSPPGTELAKNIQYF. In DNA form, the CDR3 reads TGTGCCAGCTCACCCCCCGGGACAGAACTAGCCAAAAACATTCAGTACTTC.

This clone was seen more than once but under ten times. The chain employs TRBV9 and TRBJ2-7; 9 nucleotides agree with TRBD2. Germline CDR1 SGDLS, CDR2 YYNGEE. The junction had 7 bases not matched to a gene; V was cut back by 0 bases and J by 3 bases. CDR3 length equals 16 residues. The chain's CDR3 is CASSVEVLAGFYEQYF. Here the CDR3 DNA reads TGTGCCAGCAGCGTAGAGGTACTAGCGGGTTTCTACGAGCAGTACTTC.

The chain has TRBV28 and TRBJ1-5; 10 nucleotides line up with TRBD1. This CDR3 is built from 17 residues. Looked up from germline, CDR1 is MDHEN and CDR2 is SYDVKM. V lost 6 bases to trimming and J lost 5 bases; unmatched junction nucleotides: 13. CDR3 residues: CASRSGTGALGYQPQHF. The CDR3 nucleotides read TGTGCCAGCAGATCCGGGACAGGGGCTTTGGGATATCAGCCCCAGCATTTT.

The genes are TRBV7-3 and TRBJ2-6, with D perhaps TRBD1 or TRBD2 (5 bases each). The CDR3 is 16 residues long. The ends were cut back, 3 bases at V and 0 bases at J, with 9 bases in the middle. The germline V gene encodes CDR1 SGHTA and CDR2 FQGTGA. CDR3: CASSFKGTSGANVLTF. CDR3 nucleotides: TGTGCCAGCAGCTTTAAGGGGACCTCTGGGGCCAACGTCCTGACTTTC. Based on the CDR3 plus reference TRBV7-3 and TRBJ2-6, the full variable domain is GAGVSQTPSNKVTEKGKYVELRCDPISGHTALYWYRQSLGQGPEFLIYFQGTGAADDSGLPNDRFFAVRPEGSVSTLKIQRTERGDSAVYLCASSFKGTSGANVLTFGAGSRLTVL.

Remarks on this clone: Other DNA sequences in the same sample also yield this CDR3. The genes are TRBV5-1 and TRBJ2-2; D not certain. The V gene lost 0 bases and the J gene lost 5 bases, with 5 bases spanning the gap. This CDR3 has 13 amino acids. The germline CDR1 and CDR2 sequences are SGHRS and YFSETQ. The CDR3 DNA reads as TGCGCCAGCAGCTTGGACGGTACCGGGGAGCTGTTTTTT. Translating it yields CASSLDGTGELFF.